The 23 T cell receptor beta chains presented below share a single source sample, sequenced in a study of CD8 T cells in ankylosing spondylitis. What these receptors recognize is not known. TCRdb re-analysed the 5' RACE reads in MiXCR, keeping a single row per CDR3 protein. Altogether 750,000 to 850,000 distinct CDR3 sequences are present, roughly 12% being singletons, with the ten largest covering 0.51%. Whole-study findings and limits: Among TCR beta sequences, a motif of roughly 8 highly homologous variants appeared characteristic of ankylosing spondylitis blood.

The source material was blood, either unsorted or a sorted T cell fraction (not recorded which). The receptors derive from a male donor with ankylosing spondylitis.

V gene TRBV20-1 combines with J gene TRBJ1-6; 7 bases agree with TRBD1. This CDR3 comprises 14 residues. Losses at the gene ends were 3 bases for V and 6 bases for J; bases not matched to a gene: 5. From germline, CDR1 is DFQATT and CDR2 SNEGSKA (reference sequence). This chain's CDR3 is CSASRGPVNSPLHF. CDR3 nucleotides: TGCAGTGCTAGTAGGGGGCCGGTTAATTCACCCCTCCACTTT.

This clonotype was counted a few times. CDR3 in DNA: TGTGCCAGCAGGGGCCTCGAGGTCAACAATGAGCAGTTCTTC. This sequence encodes CASRGLEVNNEQFF. This chain links TRBV7-3 with TRBJ2-1; D remains ambiguous. The CDR3 covers 14 residues. V gave up 6 bases and J gave up 5 bases, with 14 bases separating them. Germline values: CDR1 SGHTA, CDR2 FQGTGA.

This clonotype was picked up a small number of times. The chain is built from TRBV4-3 and TRBJ2-7; D remains unclear. Trimming pared 0 bases from V and 6 bases from J, leaving 21 bases between. There are 17 residues in the CDR3. The germline V gene has CDR1 LGHNA and CDR2 YSLEER. This chain's CDR3 is CASSQDGERRGFFEQYF. The DNA of the CDR3 is TGCGCCAGCAGCCAAGATGGTGAACGGAGAGGCTTTTTCGAGCAGTACTTC.

This clonotype was counted many times. This chain uses TRBV20-1 with TRBJ2-7, with D unclear. CDR3 length equals 14 residues. The V and J ends lost 0 bases and 2 bases respectively, with 11 bases between them. Germline CDR1 and CDR2: DFQATT and SNEGSKA (reference sequence). The CDR3 region has the DNA TGCAGTGCTAGAGAGGCGGCAAGACCCTACGAGCAGTACTTC. Its translation: CSAREAARPYEQYF.

This clonotype has just a few counts. The chain links TRBV6-1 to TRBJ1-1; D gene uncertain. In germline, CDR1 is MNHNS, CDR2 SASEGT. V dropped 3 bases and J dropped 1 base, with 9 bases sitting between them. This CDR3 is built from 14 residues. CDR3 nucleotide sequence: TGTGCCAGCAGTGACGCTGGATCGAACACTGAAGCTTTCTTT. It is translated as CASSDAGSNTEAFF.

This clonotype was picked up many times. The chain has TRBV7-2 and TRBJ2-3; 7 nucleotides align to TRBD2. V lost 1 base to trimming and J lost 8 bases; unmatched junction nucleotides: 3. This CDR3 has 13 residues. The germline gives CDR1 SGHTA, CDR2 FQGNSA. The CDR3 here is CASSLDTGGTQYF. CDR3 DNA: TGTGCCAGCAGCTTAGACACGGGAGGTACGCAGTATTTT.

V and J are TRBV20-1 and TRBJ1-1; 7 positions agree with TRBD1. The CDR3 contains 13 residues. The V and J ends lost 6 bases and 4 bases, in that order; junction bases with no gene match: 8. Germline lookup yields CDR1 DFQATT and CDR2 SNEGSKA (reference sequence). The DNA for the CDR3 is TGCAGTGCAACCAGGGGGGGGCCCACTGAAGCTTTCTTT. Protein sequence: CSATRGGPTEAFF.

This clonotype was detected a few times. The DNA for the CDR3 is TGCGCCAGCAGGGCCCAAGCAAACACTGAAGCTTTCTTT. This sequence encodes CASRAQANTEAFF. This rearrangement joins TRBV5-1 to TRBJ1-1; no definite D call. Deletions cut 5 bases from V and 2 bases from J, with 10 bases between. The CDR3 extends over 13 amino acids. Germline V gives CDR1 SGHRS, CDR2 YFSETQ.

The chain combines TRBV12-3 or TRBV12-4 with TRBJ2-3, with 9 bases that match TRBD1. The CDR3 spans 13 residues. V was pared by 7 bases and J by 4 bases, with 3 bases of the junction left unmatched. The CDR3 nucleotides read TGTGCCAGCACTCGGACAGGGGCAGATACGCAGTATTTT. Protein sequence: CASTRTGADTQYF.

Only a few counts were recorded for this clonotype. DNA for the CDR3: TGTGCCAGCTGGGACAGCTACTACGAGCAGTACTTC. Translated: CASWDSYYEQYF. This chain connects TRBV6-2 or TRBV6-3 to TRBJ2-7, with 7 bases aligning to TRBD1. This CDR3 region has 12 residues. The J segment lost 3 bases and the V segment lost 8 bases, leaving 4 bases of the junction unmatched. Germline loops: CDR1 MNHEY, CDR2 SVGEGT.

In this sample, this clonotype turned up a few times. V and J are TRBV6-2 or TRBV6-3 and TRBJ2-3; perhaps TRBD1 as D (5 bases). V shed 0 bases and J shed 1 base, with 8 bases lying between them. This CDR3 has 15 amino acids. The germline gives CDR1 MNHEY, CDR2 SVGEGT. The DNA of the CDR3 is TGTGCCAGCAGTTACTCCTTAGGGGGCACAGATACGCAGTATTTT. It translates to CASSYSLGGTDTQYF.

The genes are TRBV10-3 and TRBJ2-5, with 7 nucleotides matching TRBD2. The CDR3 has 14 residues. Germline loops: CDR1 ENHRY, CDR2 SYGVKD. V trimming: 6 bases; J trimming: 9 bases; junction bases outside the gene matches: 13. CDR3 sequence reads: CAISGGTYSRAQYF. The CDR3 DNA sequence: TGTGCCATCAGCGGGGGGACTTACTCACGGGCCCAGTACTTC.

The chain joins TRBV5-8 to TRBJ2-7; D is ambiguous. Germline V gene lookup returns CDR1 SGHTS and CDR2 YDEGEE. This CDR3 region has 15 residues. The V end lost 2 bases, the J end lost 0 bases, and 12 bases lay between the germline ends. The CDR3 here is CASSFDWVGSYEQYF. CDR3 DNA sequence: TGTGCCAGCAGCTTCGACTGGGTCGGCTCCTACGAGCAGTACTTC.

The chain couples TRBV12-3 or TRBV12-4 to TRBJ2-1, with D perhaps assigned TRBD1 or TRBD2 (5 bases each). The CDR3 extends over 15 amino acids. Trimming left V 8 bases short and J 6 bases short, with 20 bases between. Here the CDR3 reads CASYPGTREGNEQFF. In nucleotides, the CDR3 is TGTGCCAGCTACCCCGGGACCCGCGAGGGCAATGAGCAGTTCTTC.

This clonotype was seen more than once but under ten times. The chain combines TRBV5-6 with TRBJ2-3; 7 bases map to TRBD1. Germline CDR1 is SGHDT and CDR2 is YYEEEE. V trimming: 4 bases; J trimming: 3 bases; junction bases outside the gene matches: 8. The CDR3 is made up of 15 amino acids. CDR3 nucleotide sequence: TGTGCCAGCAGCGACGCAGGGGGTGGGACAGATACGCAGTATTTT. Its protein product is CASSDAGGGTDTQYF.

This clonotype was seen many times. The rearrangement joins TRBV7-9 to TRBJ2-1, with 10 bases identical to TRBD2. CDR1 is SEHNR and CDR2 is FQNEAQ in the germline V gene (reference sequence). This CDR3 is 16 amino acids long. Trimming cost V 5 bases and J 5 bases; bases outside gene matches: 9. The CDR3 DNA sequence: TGTGCCAGCAGCCTTATGACTAGCGGGTACCACAATGAGCAGTTCTTC. Protein sequence: CASSLMTSGYHNEQFF.

This clonotype was observed many times. This chain joins TRBV12-3 or TRBV12-4 and TRBJ1-1; the D is unclear. There are 16 residues in the CDR3. V lost 6 bases and J lost 0, with 17 bases in between. In DNA, the CDR3 is TGTGCCAGCAGCTCCATTCGGGCTCGTATGAACACTGAAGCTTTCTTT. Translated: CASSSIRARMNTEAFF.

This clonotype has ten or more counts. The chain employs TRBV29-1 and TRBJ2-1, with D maybe TRBD2 (6 bases). In germline, CDR1 is SQVTM, CDR2 ANQGSEA. This CDR3 has 13 amino acids. Trimming removed 4 bases at V and 4 bases at J, with 11 bases between. CDR3 in DNA: TGCAGCGTTGCAGCTAGCGTATACAATGAGCAGTTCTTC. Amino acid sequence: CSVAASVYNEQFF.

In this sample, this clonotype turned up once. This rearrangement joins TRBV4-3 to TRBJ2-2; possibly TRBD1 for D (6 bases). V was trimmed by 5 bases and J by 2 bases, leaving 9 bases between them. CDR1 and CDR2 (germline): LGHNA, YSLEER. CDR3 length: 14 amino acids. The CDR3 is CASSGGLNTGELFF. CDR3 nucleotide sequence: TGCGCCAGCAGCGGGGGCCTTAACACCGGGGAGCTGTTTTTT.

J is TRBJ1-5 and V is TRBV19, with D perhaps TRBD1 (5 bases). Between the trimmed V and J ends, which lost 3 bases and 5 bases, there was a span of 11 bases. The CDR3 consists of 14 residues. The germline CDR1 and CDR2 sequences are LNHDA and SQIVND (reference sequence). The CDR3 here is CASSIARVDQPQHF. CDR3 DNA sequence: TGTGCCAGTAGTATCGCCAGGGTGGATCAGCCCCAGCATTTT.

This clonotype turned up a few times. Here the CDR3 reads CASSQDFNYGYTF. The CDR3 DNA reads TGTGCCAGCAGCCAAGACTTCAACTATGGCTACACCTTC. This rearrangement joins TRBV4-2 to TRBJ1-2, with D hard to call. V dropped 0 bases and J dropped 2 bases, with 4 bases sitting between them. There are 13 residues in the CDR3. CDR1 is LGHNA, CDR2 YNFKEQ, per germline.

The V gene is TRBV20-1, the J gene TRBJ2-3; the match to TRBD2 covers 7 bases. CDR1 is DFQATT, CDR2 SNEGSKA, per germline (reference sequence). V lost 7 bases and J lost 1; bases outside the gene matches: 5. CDR3 length: 13 residues. This CDR3 is CSGGGWGTDTQYF. CDR3 nucleotides: TGCAGTGGGGGGGGATGGGGCACAGATACGCAGTATTTT.

The gene calls are TRBV10-1 and TRBJ2-3, with 12 positions matching TRBD2. After removal of 3 bases from V and 6 bases from J, the junction contained 4 bases not matched to a gene. This CDR3 spans 15 amino acids. Germline CDR1 is WNHNN and CDR2 is SYGVQD (reference sequence). The CDR3 DNA sequence: TGCGCCAGCAGTGAAACTAGCGGGGGGTTGGATACGCAGTATTTT. Its translation: CASSETSGGLDTQYF.